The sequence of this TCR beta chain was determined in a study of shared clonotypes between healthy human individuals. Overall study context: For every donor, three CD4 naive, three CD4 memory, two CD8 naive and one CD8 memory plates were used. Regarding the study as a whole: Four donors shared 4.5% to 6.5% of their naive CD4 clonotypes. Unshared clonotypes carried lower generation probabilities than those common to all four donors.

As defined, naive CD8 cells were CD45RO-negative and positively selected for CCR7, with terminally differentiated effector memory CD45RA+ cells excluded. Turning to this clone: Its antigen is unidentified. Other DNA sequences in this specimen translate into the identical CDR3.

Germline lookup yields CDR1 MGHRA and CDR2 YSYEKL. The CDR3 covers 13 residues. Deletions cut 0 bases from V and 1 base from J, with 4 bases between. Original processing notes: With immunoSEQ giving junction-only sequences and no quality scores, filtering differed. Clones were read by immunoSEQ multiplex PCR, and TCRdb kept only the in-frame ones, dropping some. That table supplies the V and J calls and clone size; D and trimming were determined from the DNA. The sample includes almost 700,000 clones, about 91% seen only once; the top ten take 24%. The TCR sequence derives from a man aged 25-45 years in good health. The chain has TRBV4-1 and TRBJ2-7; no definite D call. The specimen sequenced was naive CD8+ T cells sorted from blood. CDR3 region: CASSQDLSYEQYF. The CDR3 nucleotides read TGCGCCAGCAGCCAAGACTTGTCCTACGAGCAGTACTTC.